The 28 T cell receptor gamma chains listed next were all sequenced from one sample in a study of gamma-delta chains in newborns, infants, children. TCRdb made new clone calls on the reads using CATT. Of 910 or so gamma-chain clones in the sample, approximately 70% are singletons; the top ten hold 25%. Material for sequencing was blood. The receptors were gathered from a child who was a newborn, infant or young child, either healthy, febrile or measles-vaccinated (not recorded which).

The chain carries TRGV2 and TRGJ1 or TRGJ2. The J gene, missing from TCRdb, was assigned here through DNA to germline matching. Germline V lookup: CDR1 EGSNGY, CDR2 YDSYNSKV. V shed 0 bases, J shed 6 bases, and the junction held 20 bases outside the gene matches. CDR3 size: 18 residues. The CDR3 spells CATWDGRGKRSPFYKKLF. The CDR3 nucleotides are TGTGCCACCTGGGACGGGCGGGGAAAGAGAAGCCCGTTTTATAAGAAACTCTTT.

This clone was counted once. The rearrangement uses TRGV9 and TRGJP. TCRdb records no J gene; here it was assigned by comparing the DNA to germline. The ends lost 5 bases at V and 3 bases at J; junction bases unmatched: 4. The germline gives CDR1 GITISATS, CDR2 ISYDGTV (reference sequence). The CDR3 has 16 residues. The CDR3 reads CALWVSQELGKKIKVF. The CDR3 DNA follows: TGTGCCTTGTGGGTATCGCAAGAGTTGGGCAAAAAAATCAAGGTATTT.

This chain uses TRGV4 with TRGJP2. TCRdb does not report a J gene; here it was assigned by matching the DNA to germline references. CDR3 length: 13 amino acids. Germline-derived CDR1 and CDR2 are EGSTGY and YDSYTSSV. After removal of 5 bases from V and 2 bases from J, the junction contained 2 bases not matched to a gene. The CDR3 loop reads CATWASSDWIKTF. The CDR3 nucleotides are TGTGCCACCTGGGCAAGTAGTGATTGGATCAAGACGTTT.

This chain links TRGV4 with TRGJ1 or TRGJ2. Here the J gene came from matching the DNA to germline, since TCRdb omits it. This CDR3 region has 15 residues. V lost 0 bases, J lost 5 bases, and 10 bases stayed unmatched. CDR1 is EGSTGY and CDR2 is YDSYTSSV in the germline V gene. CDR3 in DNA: TGTGCCACCTGGGATGGGCCCCCAGGGGATTATAAGAAACTCTTT. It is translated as CATWDGPPGDYKKLF.

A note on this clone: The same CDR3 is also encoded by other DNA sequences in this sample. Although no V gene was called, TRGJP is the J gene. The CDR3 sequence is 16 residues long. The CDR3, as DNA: TGTGCCTTGTGGGAGCTCCAAGAGTTGGGCAAAAAAATCAAGGTATTT. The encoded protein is CALWELQELGKKIKVF.

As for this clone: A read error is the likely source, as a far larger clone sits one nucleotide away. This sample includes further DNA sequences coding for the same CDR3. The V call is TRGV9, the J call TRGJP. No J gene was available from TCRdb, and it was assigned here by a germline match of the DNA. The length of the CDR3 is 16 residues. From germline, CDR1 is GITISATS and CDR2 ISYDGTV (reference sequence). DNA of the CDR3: TGTGCCTTGTGGGAGGTGCAAAAGTTGGGCAAAAAAATCAAGGTATTT. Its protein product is CALWEVQKLGKKIKVF.

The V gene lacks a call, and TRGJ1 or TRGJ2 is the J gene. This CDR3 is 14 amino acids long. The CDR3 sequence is CATWVLAYYYKKLF. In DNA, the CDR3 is TGTGCCACCTGGGTCCTCGCATATTATTATAAGAAACTCTTT.

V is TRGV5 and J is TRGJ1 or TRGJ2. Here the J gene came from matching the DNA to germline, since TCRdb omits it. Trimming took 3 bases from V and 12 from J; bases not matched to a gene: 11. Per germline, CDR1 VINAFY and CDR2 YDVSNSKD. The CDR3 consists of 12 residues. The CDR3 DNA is TGTGCCACCTGGGACGGCGAGGGGAGGAAACTCTTT. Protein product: CATWDGEGRKLF.

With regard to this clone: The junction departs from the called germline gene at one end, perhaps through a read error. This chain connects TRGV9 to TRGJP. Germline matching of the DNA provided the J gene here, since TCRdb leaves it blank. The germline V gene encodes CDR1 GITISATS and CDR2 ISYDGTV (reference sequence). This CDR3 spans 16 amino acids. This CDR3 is CALWKEQELGKKIKVF. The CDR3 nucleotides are TGTGCCCTGTGGAAAGAGCAAGAGTTGGGCAAAAAAATCAAGGTATTT.

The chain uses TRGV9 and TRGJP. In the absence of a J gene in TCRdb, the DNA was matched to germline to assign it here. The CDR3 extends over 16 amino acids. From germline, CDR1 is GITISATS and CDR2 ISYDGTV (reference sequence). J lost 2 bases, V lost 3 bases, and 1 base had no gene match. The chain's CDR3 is CALWERQELGKKIKVF. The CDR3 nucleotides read TGTGCCTTGTGGGAGCGGCAAGAGTTGGGCAAAAAAATCAAGGTATTT.

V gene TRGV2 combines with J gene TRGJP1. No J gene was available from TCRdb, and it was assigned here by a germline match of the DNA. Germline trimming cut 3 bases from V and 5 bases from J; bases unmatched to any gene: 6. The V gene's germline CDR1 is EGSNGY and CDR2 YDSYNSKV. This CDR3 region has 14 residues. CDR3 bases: TGTGCCACCTGGGACCGTACTACTGGTTGGTTCAAGATATTT. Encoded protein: CATWDRTTGWFKIF.

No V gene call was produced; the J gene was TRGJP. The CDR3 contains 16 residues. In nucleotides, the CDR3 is TGTGCCTTGTGGGAAGCCAAAGAGTTGGGCAAAAAAATCAAGGTATTT. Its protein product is CALWEAKELGKKIKVF.

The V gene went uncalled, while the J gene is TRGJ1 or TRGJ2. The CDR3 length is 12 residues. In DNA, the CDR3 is TGTGCCACCTGGCCGAATTATTATAAGAAACTCTTT. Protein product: CATWPNYYKKLF.

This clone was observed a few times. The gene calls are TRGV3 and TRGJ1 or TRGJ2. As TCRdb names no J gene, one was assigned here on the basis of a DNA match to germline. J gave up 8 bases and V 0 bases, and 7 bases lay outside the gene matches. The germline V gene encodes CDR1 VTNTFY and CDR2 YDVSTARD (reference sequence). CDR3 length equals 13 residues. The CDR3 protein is CATWDRRVDKKLF. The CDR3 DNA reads TGTGCCACCTGGGACAGGCGGGTCGATAAGAAACTCTTT.

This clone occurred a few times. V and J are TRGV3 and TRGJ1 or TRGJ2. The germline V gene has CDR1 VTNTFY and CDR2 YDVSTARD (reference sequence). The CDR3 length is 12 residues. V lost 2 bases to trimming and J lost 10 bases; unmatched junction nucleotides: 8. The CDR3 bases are TGTGCCACCTGGGACAACCACCTCAAGAAACTCTTT. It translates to CATWDNHLKKLF.

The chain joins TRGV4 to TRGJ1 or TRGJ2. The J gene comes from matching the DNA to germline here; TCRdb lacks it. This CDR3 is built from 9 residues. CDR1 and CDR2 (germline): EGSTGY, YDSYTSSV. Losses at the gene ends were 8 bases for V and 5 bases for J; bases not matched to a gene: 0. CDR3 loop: CATYYKKLF. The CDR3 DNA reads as TGTGCCACCTATTATAAGAAACTCTTT.

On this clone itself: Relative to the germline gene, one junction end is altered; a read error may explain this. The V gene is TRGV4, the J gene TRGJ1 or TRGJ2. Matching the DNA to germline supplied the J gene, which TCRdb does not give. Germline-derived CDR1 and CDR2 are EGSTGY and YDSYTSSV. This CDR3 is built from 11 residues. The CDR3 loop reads CATGDRIRKLF. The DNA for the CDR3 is TGTGCCACCGGGGATAGAATAAGGAAACTCTTT.

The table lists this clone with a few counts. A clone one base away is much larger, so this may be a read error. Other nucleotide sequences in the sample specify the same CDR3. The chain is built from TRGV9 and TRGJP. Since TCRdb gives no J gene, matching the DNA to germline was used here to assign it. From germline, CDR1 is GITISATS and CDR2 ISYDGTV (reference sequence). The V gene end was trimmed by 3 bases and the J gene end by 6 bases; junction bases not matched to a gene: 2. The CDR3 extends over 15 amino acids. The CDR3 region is CALWERELGKKIKVF. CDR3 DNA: TGTGCCTTGTGGGAGCGAGAGTTGGGCAAAAAAATCAAGGTATTT.

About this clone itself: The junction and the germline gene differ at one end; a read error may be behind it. As DNA, the CDR3 is TGTGCCTTGCGGGAGGTGCGACAAGAGTTGGGCAAAAAAATCAAGGTATTT. Residues: CALREVRQELGKKIKVF. V and J are TRGV9 and TRGJP. The J gene was not available in TCRdb and was assigned here by matching the DNA to germline segments. The CDR3 contains 17 residues. Germline V gene lookup returns CDR1 GITISATS and CDR2 ISYDGTV (reference sequence).

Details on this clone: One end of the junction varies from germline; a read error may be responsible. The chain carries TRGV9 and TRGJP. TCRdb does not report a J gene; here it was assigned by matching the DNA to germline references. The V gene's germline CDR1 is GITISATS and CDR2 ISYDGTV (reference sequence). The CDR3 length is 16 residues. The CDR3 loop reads CALWEIQEVGKKIKVF. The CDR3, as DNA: TGTGCCTTGTGGGAGATACAAGAGGTGGGCAAAAAAATCAAGGTATTT.

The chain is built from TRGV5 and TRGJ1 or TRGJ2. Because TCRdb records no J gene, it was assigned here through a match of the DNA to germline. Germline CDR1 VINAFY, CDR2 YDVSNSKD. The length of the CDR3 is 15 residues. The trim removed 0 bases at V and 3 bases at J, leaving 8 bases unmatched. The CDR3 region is CATWDRQGGYYKKLF. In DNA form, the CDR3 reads TGTGCCACCTGGGACAGGCAAGGGGGTTATTATAAGAAACTCTTT.

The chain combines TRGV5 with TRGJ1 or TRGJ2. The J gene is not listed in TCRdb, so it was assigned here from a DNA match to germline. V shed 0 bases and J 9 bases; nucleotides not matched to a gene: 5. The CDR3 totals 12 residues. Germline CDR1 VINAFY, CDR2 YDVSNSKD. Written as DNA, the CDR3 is TGTGCCACCTGGGACAGGCCGAGTAAGAAACTCTTT. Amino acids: CATWDRPSKKLF.

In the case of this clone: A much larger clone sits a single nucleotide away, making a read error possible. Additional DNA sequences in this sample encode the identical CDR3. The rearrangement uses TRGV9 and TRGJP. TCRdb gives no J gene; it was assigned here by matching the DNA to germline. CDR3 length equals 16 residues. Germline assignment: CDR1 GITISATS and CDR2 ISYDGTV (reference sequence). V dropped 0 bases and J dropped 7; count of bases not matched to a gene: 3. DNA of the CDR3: TGTGCCTTGTGGGAGGTGCCGGAGTTGGGCAAAAAAATCAAGGTATTT. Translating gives CALWEVPELGKKIKVF.

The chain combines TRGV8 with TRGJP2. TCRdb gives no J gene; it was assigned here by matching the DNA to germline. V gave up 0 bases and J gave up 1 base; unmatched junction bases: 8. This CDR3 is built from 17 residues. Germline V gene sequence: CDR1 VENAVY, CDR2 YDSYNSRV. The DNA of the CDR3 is TGTGCCACCTGGGATAGGCCCAATATTAGTAGTGATTGGATCAAGACGTTT. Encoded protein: CATWDRPNISSDWIKTF.

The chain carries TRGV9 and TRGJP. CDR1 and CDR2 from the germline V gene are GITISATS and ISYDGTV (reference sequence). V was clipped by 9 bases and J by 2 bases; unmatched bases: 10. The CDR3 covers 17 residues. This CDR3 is CALRVSRQELGKKIKVF. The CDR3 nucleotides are TGTGCCTTGAGGGTAAGCCGGCAAGAGTTGGGCAAAAAAATCAAGGTATTT.

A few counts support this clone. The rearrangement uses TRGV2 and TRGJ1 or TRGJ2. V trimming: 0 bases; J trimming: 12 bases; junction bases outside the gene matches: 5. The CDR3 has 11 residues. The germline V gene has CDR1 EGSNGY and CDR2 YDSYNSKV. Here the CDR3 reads CATWDGQGKLF. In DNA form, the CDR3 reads TGTGCCACCTGGGACGGGCAGGGGAAACTCTTT.

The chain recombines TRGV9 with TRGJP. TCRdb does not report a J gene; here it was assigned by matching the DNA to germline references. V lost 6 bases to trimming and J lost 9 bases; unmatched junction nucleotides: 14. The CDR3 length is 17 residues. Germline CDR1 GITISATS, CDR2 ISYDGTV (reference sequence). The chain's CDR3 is CALWFSSGGLGKKIKVF. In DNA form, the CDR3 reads TGTGCCTTGTGGTTCTCCTCGGGGGGGTTGGGCAAAAAAATCAAGGTATTT.

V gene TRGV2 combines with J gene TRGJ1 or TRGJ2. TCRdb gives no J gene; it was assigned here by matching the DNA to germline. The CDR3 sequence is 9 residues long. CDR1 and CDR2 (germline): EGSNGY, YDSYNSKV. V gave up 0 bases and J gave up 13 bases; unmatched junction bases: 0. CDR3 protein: CATWDGKLF. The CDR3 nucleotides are TGTGCCACCTGGGACGGGAAACTCTTT.